A few counts support the clone carrying this T cell receptor (beta chain). Every positive PCR date fell between March and December 2020, earlier than the US Alpha, Beta and Delta variants. The data belong to a study of vaccination and CD4 T cells after COVID-19. Study-level information: Convalescent individuals exhibited SARS-CoV-2 positivity on nasal swab PCR, with fewer than ten mild and one severe presentation. Two Hispanic individuals were among six male and four female convalescent patients. The post-vaccine samples came a median roughly 79 days after dose two (range 14 to 241).

TCRdb re-called the PCR reads with MiXCR, one entry per CDR3 protein. The sample includes 20,000 to 25,000 distinct CDR3 sequences, about 60% of them seen just once. The CDR3 loop spans 14 amino acids. The V segment lost 9 bases and the J segment 3 bases; nucleotides outside the gene matches: 7. Germline assignment: CDR1 KGHDR and CDR2 SFDVKD. The receptor was isolated from a human donor who had recovered from COVID-19. Sequenced material: CD4+ T cells from blood, taken before SARS-CoV-2 vaccination. The chain is built from TRBV24-1 and TRBJ1-5; TRBD1 agrees at 7 bases. CDR3 protein: CATASGQHNQPQHF. The CDR3 coding sequence is TGTGCCACCGCCTCGGGACAGCACAATCAGCCCCAGCATTTT.